This T cell receptor beta chain was documented in a study of blood T cell repertoires in COVID-19. TCRdb's copy holds only in-frame clones and misses some; the assay was immunoSEQ multiplex PCR. The data contain under 450,000 clones, roughly 87% of them singletons. This clone was observed a handful of times. V gave up 4 bases and J gave up 5 bases; unmatched junction bases: 11. There are 15 residues in the CDR3. CDR1 and CDR2 (germline): GTSNPN, SVGIG (reference sequence). Cohort 3 donors counted as recovered after two negative PCRs, clearance, or resolved symptoms. The clonotype was recovered from a woman between 50 and 59 years old who had recovered from COVID-19. The specimen was PBMCs or T cells enriched from blood (not recorded which). This rearrangement joins TRBV30 to TRBJ1-5; 7 bases fit TRBD1. This chain's CDR3 is CAWNRDSYSDQPQHF. Written as DNA, the CDR3 is TGTGCCTGGAATAGGGACAGTTACTCAGATCAGCCCCAGCATTTT.